The 22 T cell receptor beta chains below all came from one sample that was sequenced in a study of shared clonotypes between healthy human individuals. The protocol was immunoSEQ multiplex PCR, while the TCRdb copy is restricted to in-frame clones and leaves out a portion. In the table there are around 500,000 clones, around 80% of which are singletons. Sequencing used PBMCs. These receptors were collected from a woman aged 40 to 49 in good health. Some clones in this sample may be carry-over from other donors' samples.

The chain recombines TRBV4-1 with TRBJ1-3; D possibly corresponds to TRBD1 (6 bases). Germline V CDR1 and CDR2: MGHRA, YSYEKL. This CDR3 region has 15 residues. The V gene lost 0 bases and the J gene lost 2 bases, with 8 bases spanning the gap. CDR3 nucleotide sequence: TGCGCCAGCAGCCAAGATGCAGGGGCTGGAAACACCATATATTTT. Residues: CASSQDAGAGNTIYF.

Concerning this clone itself: This specimen includes other DNA sequences encoding the same CDR3. The J gene is TRBJ2-3, the V gene TRBV27, with TRBD2 identical over 12 bases. Germline V gene data show CDR1 as MNHEY and CDR2 as SMNVEV (reference sequence). This CDR3 spans 16 amino acids. J was trimmed by 3 bases and V by 2 bases; bases with no gene match: 3. CDR3 coding DNA: TGTGCCAGCAGTTTACTAGCGGGAGGGTTAACAGATACGCAGTATTTT. This sequence encodes CASSLLAGGLTDTQYF.

The sample holds one count of this clone. The rearrangement uses TRBV2 and TRBJ1-2; 10 nucleotides align to TRBD1. Germline CDR1 is SNHLY and CDR2 is FYNNEI. The V gene end was trimmed by 7 bases and the J gene end by 7 bases; junction bases not matched to a gene: 15. This CDR3 is 16 amino acids long. CDR3 region: CASTTGTGAAVFGYTF. CDR3 nucleotides: TGTGCCAGCACCACCGGGACAGGGGCCGCCGTTTTTGGCTACACCTTC.

The chain recombines TRBV19 with TRBJ2-7, with D perhaps matching TRBD1 or TRBD2 (6 bases each). The germline V and J ends were trimmed by 5 bases and 3 bases, with 17 bases remaining between them. The CDR3 has 15 amino acids. Germline CDR1 is LNHDA and CDR2 is SQIVND (reference sequence). The CDR3 is CASSEQGTGFYEQYF. In DNA, the CDR3 is TGTGCCAGTAGTGAGCAGGGGACTGGATTCTACGAGCAGTACTTC. Complete variable domain (other parts from reference TRBV19 and TRBJ2-7): DGGITQSPKYLFRKEGQNVTLSCEQNLNHDAMYWYRQDPGQGLRLIYYSQIVNDFQKGDIAEGYSVSREKKESFPLTVTSAQKNPTAFYLCASSEQGTGFYEQYFGPGTRLTVT.

The V and J genes are TRBV10-3 and TRBJ1-4; 11 bases line up with TRBD1. Trimming took 10 bases from V and 8 from J; bases not matched to a gene: 12. This CDR3 contains 15 residues. CDR1 and CDR2 (germline): ENHRY, SYGVKD. The CDR3 loop is CASRTGGDGMEKLFF. CDR3 nucleotides: TGTGCCAGTCGGACAGGGGGCGATGGTATGGAAAAACTGTTTTTT.

Comment on this clone: The sample holds other DNA sequences that translate to the same CDR3. The V call is TRBV5-4, the J call TRBJ1-2; 7 bases are shared with TRBD1. The J segment lost 3 bases and the V segment lost 0 bases, leaving 2 bases of the junction unmatched. This CDR3 has 14 residues. Germline assignment: CDR1 SGHNT and CDR2 YYREEE (reference sequence). Here the CDR3 reads CASSLGDRDYGYTF. Written as DNA, the CDR3 is TGTGCCAGCAGCTTGGGGGACAGAGACTATGGCTACACCTTC.

The chain carries TRBV28 and TRBJ1-1; possible D gene TRBD1, 5 bases. This CDR3 has 13 residues. The germline CDR1 and CDR2 sequences are MDHEN and SYDVKM. V was trimmed by 7 bases and J by 1 base, leaving 10 bases between them. The CDR3 nucleotides read TGTGCCAGCAAAGGCAGGGCGAACACTGAAGCTTTCTTT. Its protein product is CASKGRANTEAFF.

This clone is a singleton in its sample. The CDR3 end shows no conserved phenylalanine or tryptophan, and so a read error is likely. It is unclear where the CDR3 begins or ends on the DNA, so no DNA is shown, and the CDR3 is as TCRdb lists it. V and J are TRBV20-1 and TRBJ2-7. The CDR3 numbers 10 amino acids, ends counted. Per the germline V gene, CDR1 is DFQATT and CDR2 is SNEGSKA (reference sequence). CDR3 region: CSAYMPALVI.

This chain links TRBV5-6 with TRBJ1-3, with D unresolved. V lost 2 bases to trimming and J lost 0 bases, with 15 bases between them. Germline CDR1 SGHDT, CDR2 YYEEEE. The length of the CDR3 is 17 residues. CDR3 bases: TGTGCCAGCAGCTTCGGGCAGAGGCCCATCTCTGGAAACACCATATATTTT. Protein product: CASSFGQRPISGNTIYF.

The chain couples TRBV5-6 to TRBJ2-1, with 13 nucleotides matching TRBD2. This CDR3 contains 15 residues. The J segment lost 6 bases and the V segment lost 5 bases, leaving 5 bases of the junction unmatched. The V gene's germline CDR1 is SGHDT and CDR2 YYEEEE. CDR3 protein: CASRTSGRVGNEQFF. The CDR3 DNA sequence: TGTGCCAGCAGAACTAGCGGGAGGGTCGGCAATGAGCAGTTCTTC.

The chain joins TRBV29-1 to TRBJ2-2; the D gene is possibly TRBD2 (5 bases). V was shortened by 7 bases and J by 0 bases, with 12 bases between the two germline ends. The CDR3 has 14 residues. Germline V gives CDR1 SQVTM, CDR2 ANQGSEA. CDR3 amino acids: CSALDFSNTGELFF. CDR3 DNA: TGCAGCGCCTTGGACTTCTCGAACACCGGGGAGCTGTTTTTT.

The V gene is TRBV20-1, the J gene TRBJ2-1; D is possibly TRBD2 (5 bases). V lost 5 bases and J 8 bases, leaving 7 bases between the germline ends. Germline assignment: CDR1 DFQATT and CDR2 SNEGSKA (reference sequence). This CDR3 has 10 residues. DNA of the CDR3: TGCAGTGCTCTGAGGGATGAGCAGTTCTTC. Its translation: CSALRDEQFF.

J is TRBJ2-1 and V is TRBV5-6, with TRBD2 matching over 9 bases. This CDR3 is built from 15 residues. The germline gives CDR1 SGHDT, CDR2 YYEEEE. With 0 bases clipped from V and 8 bases from J, the junction kept 6 bases outside the gene matches. The CDR3 sequence is CASSLAGLAGYEQFF. The CDR3 DNA is TGTGCCAGCAGCTTGGCGGGACTAGCAGGCTATGAGCAGTTCTTC.

The chain carries TRBV18 and TRBJ1-2; TRBD1 agrees at 11 bases. Germline V lookup: CDR1 KGHSH, CDR2 LQKENI. The CDR3 has 13 residues. V dropped 2 bases and J dropped 7; count of bases not matched to a gene: 0. CDR3 sequence: CASSPGTGGGYTF. CDR3 nucleotide sequence: TGTGCCAGCTCACCAGGGACAGGGGGTGGCTACACCTTC.

The chain combines TRBV21-1 with TRBJ2-7; the listed D gene, TRBD2, was not tested against the DNA. TRBV21-1 has pseudogene status. The CDR3 sequence is 16 residues long. For the CDR3, the DNA is TGTGCCAGCAGTAGGTTGACTAGCGGGAGTAACCACGAGCAGTACTTC. It yields the protein CASSRLTSGSNHEQYF.

This clone was counted only a few times. V usage is TRBV6-1 and J usage is TRBJ2-1; the match to TRBD1 covers 10 bases. The germline gives CDR1 MNHNS, CDR2 SASEGT. The V segment lost 4 bases and the J segment 4 bases; nucleotides outside the gene matches: 4. The CDR3 consists of 15 residues. The CDR3 sequence: CASSGDRGLYNEQFF. CDR3 coding DNA: TGTGCCAGCAGTGGAGACAGGGGGCTGTACAATGAGCAGTTCTTC.

The CDR3: CASTSQGGGTEAFF. CDR3 nucleotides: TGTGCCAGCACCTCACAGGGAGGCGGCACTGAAGCTTTCTTT. This sequence joins TRBV2 and TRBJ1-1; D is possibly TRBD1 (6 bases). The V end lost 7 bases, the J end lost 4 bases, and 16 bases lay between the germline ends. The germline gives CDR1 SNHLY, CDR2 FYNNEI. The CDR3 is 14 residues long.

The chain combines TRBV11-2 with TRBJ2-1; 13 bases align to TRBD2. CDR3 size: 16 residues. Trimming removed 2 bases from V and 7 bases from J; junction bases left unmatched: 5. Germline loops: CDR1 SGHAT, CDR2 FQNNGV. The CDR3, as DNA: TGTGCCAGCAGCTTATCACTAGCGGGAGGGAGGAATGAGCAGTTCTTC. It is translated as CASSLSLAGGRNEQFF.

A few counts support this clone. The gene calls are TRBV27 and TRBJ2-2, with TRBD2 matching 10 bases. Trimming at V came to 6 bases and at J to 0 bases, leaving 4 bases not matched to a gene. There are 16 residues in the CDR3. CDR1 is MNHEY and CDR2 is SMNVEV in the germline V gene (reference sequence). The DNA for the CDR3 is TGTGCCAGCAGGAGGACTAGCGGAACGAACACCGGGGAGCTGTTTTTT. It yields the protein CASRRTSGTNTGELFF.

In its sample, this clone was seen once. The chain joins TRBV30 to TRBJ1-1; 10 bases are a match to TRBD1. Germline trimming cut 2 bases from V and 2 bases from J; bases unmatched to any gene: 8. Germline CDR1 is GTSNPN and CDR2 is SVGIG (reference sequence). The CDR3 runs 16 residues. In nucleotides, the CDR3 is TGTGCCTGGAGTAGTCGAGACAGGGGGCTTAACACTGAAGCTTTCTTT. This translates into CAWSSRDRGLNTEAFF.

V gene TRBV5-1 combines with J gene TRBJ1-1; TRBD1 agrees at 8 bases. After removal of 5 bases from V and 0 bases from J, the junction contained 6 bases not matched to a gene. CDR1 and CDR2 from the germline V gene are SGHRS and YFSETQ. The CDR3 consists of 15 residues. CDR3 in DNA: TGCGCCAGCAGAGAGACAGGGGACATGAACACTGAAGCTTTCTTT. This encodes CASRETGDMNTEAFF.

This clone has only one observation. The V call is TRBV29-1, the J call TRBJ2-5; TRBD2 is a possible D gene (6 bases). V was pared by 7 bases and J by 0 bases, with 9 bases between. CDR1 SQVTM and CDR2 ANQGSEA come from the germline V gene. The CDR3 totals 12 residues. The CDR3 DNA reads as TGCAGCGCGGGACTCAACCAAGAGACCCAGTACTTC. Its translation: CSAGLNQETQYF.